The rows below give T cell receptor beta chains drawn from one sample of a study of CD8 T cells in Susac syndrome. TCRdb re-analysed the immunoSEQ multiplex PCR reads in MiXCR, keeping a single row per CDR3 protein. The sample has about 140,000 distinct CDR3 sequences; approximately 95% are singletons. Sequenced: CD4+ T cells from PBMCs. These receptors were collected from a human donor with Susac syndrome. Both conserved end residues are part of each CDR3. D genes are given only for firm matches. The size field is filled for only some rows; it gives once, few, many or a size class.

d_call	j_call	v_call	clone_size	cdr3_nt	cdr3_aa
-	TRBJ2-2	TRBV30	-	TGTGCCTGGTCTCCAGGGAGGGAGCTGTTTTTT	CAWSPGRELFF
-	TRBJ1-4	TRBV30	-	TGTGCCTGGAGTGTACCTGGACAGAAACTGTTTTTT	CAWSVPGQKLFF
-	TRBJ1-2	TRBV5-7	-	TGTGCCAGCAGCTTGGGCAGGGACCATGGCTACACCTTC	CASSLGRDHGYTF
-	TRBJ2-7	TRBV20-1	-	TGCAGTGCTAGCACGGCACAGGCCTACGAGCAGTACTTC	CSASTAQAYEQYF
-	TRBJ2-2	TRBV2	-	TGTGCCAGCACCCCAGAGGGGGCGAACACCGGGGAGCTGTTTTTT	CASTPEGANTGELFF
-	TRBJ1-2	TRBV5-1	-	TGCGCCAGCAGCTCCCAAGGACAGTCCCCAGGCGGCTACACCTTC	CASSSQGQSPGGYTF
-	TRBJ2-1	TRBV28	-	TGTGCCAGCAGTTTGGGAGGATCCTACAATGAGCAGTTCTTC	CASSLGGSYNEQFF
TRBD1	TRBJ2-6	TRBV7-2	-	TGTGCCAGCAGTCCTGGGACAGGACTCTCTGGGGCCAACGTCCTGACTTTC	CASSPGTGLSGANVLTF
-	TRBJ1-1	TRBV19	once	TGTGCCAGTAGGGGACGTTTATTTTCATTACTGATGAACACTGAAGCTTTCTTT	CASRGRLFSLLMNTEAFF
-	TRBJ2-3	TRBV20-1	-	TGCAGTGGGTTGAGGGGAGGGGGGGATACGCAGTATTTT	CSGLRGGGDTQYF
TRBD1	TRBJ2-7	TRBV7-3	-	TGTGCCAGCAGCTCCGGACAGGGCCACGAGCAGTACTTC	CASSSGQGHEQYF
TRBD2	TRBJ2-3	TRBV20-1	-	TGCAGTGCTAGACTACCTAGCGGGTTCACAGATACGCAGTATTTT	CSARLPSGFTDTQYF
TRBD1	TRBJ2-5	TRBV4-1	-	TGCGCCAGCAGCCAACAACTGACAGGGCCCCAAGAGACCCAGTACTTC	CASSQQLTGPQETQYF
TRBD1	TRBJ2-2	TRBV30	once	TGTGCCTGGAGGGGACAGCCGATCGGGGAGCTGTTTTTT	CAWRGQPIGELFF
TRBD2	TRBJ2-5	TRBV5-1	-	TGCGCCAGCAGCTTGATAGCGGGAGGCCAAGAGACCCAGTACTTC	CASSLIAGGQETQYF
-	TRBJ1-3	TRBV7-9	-	TGTGCCAGCAGCTCGTACCGGGACATTGGAAACACCATATATTTT	CASSSYRDIGNTIYF
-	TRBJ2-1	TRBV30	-	TGTGCCTGGAGTCGAGACTATAGCCTTGAGCAGTTCTTC	CAWSRDYSLEQFF
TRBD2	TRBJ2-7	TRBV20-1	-	TGCAGTGCTAGTTCGGTAGCGGGGTGGGTGTCATACGAGCAGTACTTC	CSASSVAGWVSYEQYF
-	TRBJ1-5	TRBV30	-	TGTGCCTGGAGTGTACGATCGGGTAAGGAGCCCCAGCATTTT	CAWSVRSGKEPQHF
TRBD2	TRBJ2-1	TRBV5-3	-	TGTGCCCCGGGGGGGAAAAACAATGAGCAGTTCTTC	CAPGGKNNEQFF
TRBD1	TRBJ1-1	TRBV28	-	TGTGCCAGCAGTTACCTGGACAGGGCGAACACTGAAGCTTTCTTT	CASSYLDRANTEAFF
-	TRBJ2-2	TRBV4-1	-	TGCGCCAGCAGCCCCATCTTAAGGCGTCCCGGGGAGCTGTTTTTT	CASSPILRRPGELFF
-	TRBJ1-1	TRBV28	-	TGTGCCAGCAGTTCCTTCTTACTCCGGCGAGGGACTGAAGCTTTCTTT	CASSSFLLRRGTEAFF
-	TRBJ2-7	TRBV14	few	TGTGCCAGCTCACCAACGGGCTACGAGCAGTACTTC	CASSPTGYEQYF
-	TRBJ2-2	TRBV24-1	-	TGTGCCACCAGAGGAAACACCGGGGAGCTGTTTTTT	CATRGNTGELFF
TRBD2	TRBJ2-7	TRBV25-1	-	TGTGCCAGCAGTGTTGGGATGACTAGCGGGAGAGATCAGTACGAGCAGTACTTC	CASSVGMTSGRDQYEQYF
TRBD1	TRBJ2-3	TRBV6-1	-	TGTGCCAGCAGTGCCTCGTACGGGCAGGGGGCCGGATTGACTAATACGCAGTATTTT	CASSASYGQGAGLTNTQYF
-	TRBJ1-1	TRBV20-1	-	TGCAGTGCTAGAATACAGCCCTCCGCTGAAGCTTTCTTT	CSARIQPSAEAFF
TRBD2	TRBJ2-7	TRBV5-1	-	TGCGCCAGCAGCTTGGGGACTAGCCACTCCTACGAGCAGTACTTC	CASSLGTSHSYEQYF